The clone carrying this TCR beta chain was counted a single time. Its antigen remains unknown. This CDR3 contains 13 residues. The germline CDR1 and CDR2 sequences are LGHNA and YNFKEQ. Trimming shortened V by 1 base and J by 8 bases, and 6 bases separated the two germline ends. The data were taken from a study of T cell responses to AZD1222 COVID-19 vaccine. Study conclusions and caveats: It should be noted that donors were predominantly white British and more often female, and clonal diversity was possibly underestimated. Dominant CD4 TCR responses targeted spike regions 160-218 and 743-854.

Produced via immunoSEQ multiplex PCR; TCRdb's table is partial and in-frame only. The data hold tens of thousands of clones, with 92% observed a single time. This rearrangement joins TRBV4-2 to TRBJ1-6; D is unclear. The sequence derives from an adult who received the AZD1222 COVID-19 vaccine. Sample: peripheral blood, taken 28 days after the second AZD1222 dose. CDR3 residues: CASSQAGHSPLHF. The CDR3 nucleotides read TGTGCCAGCAGCCAAGCCGGGCATTCACCCCTCCACTTT.